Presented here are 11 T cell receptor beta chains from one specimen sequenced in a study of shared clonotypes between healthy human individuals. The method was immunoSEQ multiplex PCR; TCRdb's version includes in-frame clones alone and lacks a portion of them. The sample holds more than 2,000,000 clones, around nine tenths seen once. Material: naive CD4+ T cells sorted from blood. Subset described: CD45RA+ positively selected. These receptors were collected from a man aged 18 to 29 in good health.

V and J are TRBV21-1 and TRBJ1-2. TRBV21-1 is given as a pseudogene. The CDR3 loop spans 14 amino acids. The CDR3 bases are TGTGCCAGCAGCAATCCGGGACTGTGTTATGGCTACACCTTC. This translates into CASSNPGLCYGYTF.

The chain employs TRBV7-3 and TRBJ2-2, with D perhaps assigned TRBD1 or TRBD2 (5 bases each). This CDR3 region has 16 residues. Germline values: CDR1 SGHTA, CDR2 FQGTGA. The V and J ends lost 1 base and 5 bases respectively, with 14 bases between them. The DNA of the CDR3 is TGTGCCAGCAGCTTAATCTTTGGGGGATGGACCGGGGAGCTGTTTTTT. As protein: CASSLIFGGWTGELFF.

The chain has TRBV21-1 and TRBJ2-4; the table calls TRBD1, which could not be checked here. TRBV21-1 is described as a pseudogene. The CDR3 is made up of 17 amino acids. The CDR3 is CASSNEQGVSEENIQYF. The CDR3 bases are TGTGCCAGCAGCAACGAACAAGGGGTGTCCGAGGAAAACATTCAGTACTTC.

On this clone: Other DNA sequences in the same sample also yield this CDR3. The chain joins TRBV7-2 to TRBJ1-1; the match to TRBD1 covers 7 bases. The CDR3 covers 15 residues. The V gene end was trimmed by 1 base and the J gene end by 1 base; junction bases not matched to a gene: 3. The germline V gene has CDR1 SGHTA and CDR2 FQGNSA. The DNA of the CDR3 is TGTGCCAGCAGCTTAGGGGGGACAGCGAACACTGAAGCTTTCTTT. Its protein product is CASSLGGTANTEAFF.

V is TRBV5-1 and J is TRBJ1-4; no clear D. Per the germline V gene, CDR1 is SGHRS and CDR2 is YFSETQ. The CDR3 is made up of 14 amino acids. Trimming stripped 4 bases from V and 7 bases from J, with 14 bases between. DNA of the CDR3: TGCGCCAGCAGCCCGGAACCAGGTCGTGAAAAACTGTTTTTT. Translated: CASSPEPGREKLFF.

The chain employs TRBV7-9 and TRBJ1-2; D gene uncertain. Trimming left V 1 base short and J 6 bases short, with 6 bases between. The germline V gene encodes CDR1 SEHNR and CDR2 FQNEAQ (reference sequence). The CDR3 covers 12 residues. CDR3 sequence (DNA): TGTGCCAGCAGCTTAGTAGGCGATGGCTACACCTTC. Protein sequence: CASSLVGDGYTF.

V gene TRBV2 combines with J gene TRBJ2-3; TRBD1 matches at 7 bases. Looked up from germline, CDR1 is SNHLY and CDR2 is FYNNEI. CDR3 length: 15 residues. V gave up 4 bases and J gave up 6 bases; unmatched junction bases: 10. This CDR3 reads CASSGPGQTTDTQYF. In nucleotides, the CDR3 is TGTGCCAGCAGTGGCCCGGGACAGACCACGGATACGCAGTATTTT.

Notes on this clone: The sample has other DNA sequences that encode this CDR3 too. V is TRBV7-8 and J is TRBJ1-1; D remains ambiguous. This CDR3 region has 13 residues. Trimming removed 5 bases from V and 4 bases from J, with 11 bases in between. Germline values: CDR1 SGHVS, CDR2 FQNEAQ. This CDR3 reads CASSVRVLTEAFF. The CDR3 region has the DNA TGTGCCAGCAGCGTTCGGGTCCTCACTGAAGCTTTCTTT.

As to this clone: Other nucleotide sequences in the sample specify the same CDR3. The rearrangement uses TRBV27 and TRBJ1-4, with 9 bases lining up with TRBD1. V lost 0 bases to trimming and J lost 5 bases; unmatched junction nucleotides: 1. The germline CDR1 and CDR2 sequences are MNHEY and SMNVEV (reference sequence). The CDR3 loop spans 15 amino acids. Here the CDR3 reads CASSLSTGGNEKLFF. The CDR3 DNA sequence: TGTGCCAGCAGTTTATCGACAGGGGGGAATGAAAAACTGTTTTTT.

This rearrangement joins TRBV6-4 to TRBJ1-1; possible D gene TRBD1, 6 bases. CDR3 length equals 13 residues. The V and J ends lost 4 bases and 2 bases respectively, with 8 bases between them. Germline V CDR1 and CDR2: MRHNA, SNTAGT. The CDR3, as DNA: TGTGCCAGCAGTGCGGACAGTAACACTGAAGCTTTCTTT. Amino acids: CASSADSNTEAFF.

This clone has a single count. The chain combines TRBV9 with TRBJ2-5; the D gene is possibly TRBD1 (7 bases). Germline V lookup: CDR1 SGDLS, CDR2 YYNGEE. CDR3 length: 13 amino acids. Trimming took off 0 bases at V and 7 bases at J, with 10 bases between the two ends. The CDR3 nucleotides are TGTGCCAGCAGCGTAGCCCAGGGGGGGACCCAGTACTTC. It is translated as CASSVAQGGTQYF.